Sequencing of this T cell receptor (beta chain) was carried out in a study of cytomegalovirus exposure and HLA in healthy donors (dated by TCRdb to 2016 to 2017). With respect to the entire study: In an earlier analysis of roughly 500 of the donors, under 300 Gb of sequence data and 117 million unique TCR beta sequences from 150 million to 200 million T cells were reported. Around 300 gigabases of sequencing data and tens of millions of unique TCR sequences were included in an early release covering about 620 HLA-typed donors. The genetic ancestry cluster associated with self-reported Caucasian donors included roughly four fifths of the 398 genotyped donors. The aim of the study was to test whether cataloging public T cell receptors could identify signatures of past pathogen exposure. The study profiled the T cell repertoires of hundreds of subjects by immunosequencing and related them to cytomegalovirus serostatus. Besides the first cohort of approximately 670 subjects, a separate validation cohort made up of around 120 different subjects was used. To predict cytomegalovirus infection status, the study brought together high-throughput TCR immunosequencing, statistical association of individual TCRs with disease status, and machine learning. A later analysis re-examined previously published TCR beta repertoires from several hundred donors and added high-resolution HLA genotyping to investigate patterns of TCR occurrence. In the later analysis, no new phenotypic data were used to find candidate immune exposures; instead, reliance was placed on TCR beta sequences and their occurrence across donors. An earlier analysis of several hundred of the donors applied high-throughput TCR beta sequencing to assess whether each TCR beta V gene segment acted as functional or pseudogenic. Donor age, sex, ethnicity and CMV serostatus were compiled together with the repertoire data. Genome-wide SNP genotypes for about 65% of the roughly 670 donors were used in a later genetic analysis, which treated that subset as a discovery cohort. All discovery cohort repertoires had been generated using a single sequencing platform. Both class I and class II loci were covered by HLA typing, at four-digit resolution. The number of donors typed differed by locus, with about 629-630 for A, B, C, DRB1 and DQB1, 522 for DQA1, 606 for DPA1, and around 430 for DPB1. Because of strong linkage in the cohort, roughly five DR-DQ haplotypes were treated as single units for association and clustering. Among around 400 genotyped donors of the cohort, an average of approximately 240,000 unique TCR beta nucleotide sequences was sequenced per donor, of which about 19% were non-productive. General conclusions and limits of the study: Only TCR beta chains were sequenced in this cohort, and the absence of alpha or paired-chain data limited detectable features. Several of the top co-occurrence clusters appeared to be linked to parvovirus B19, influenza, CMV and Epstein-Barr virus, according to a later analysis. Across donors, most TCR sequences were observed very rarely, whereas some public TCRs were present in many individuals. According to a later analysis, TCR association rates differed among HLA loci, with DRB1 alleles showing the most associated TCRs and HLA-C alleles showing the fewest. In a later genetic analysis, fewer N-insertions in productive TCRs were reported among donors in an Asian-associated ancestry cluster than the approximately 670-donor mean. Because HLA typing was missing for some donors at each locus, association tests included only the typed subset. In an earlier analysis of roughly 560 of the donors, most TCR beta V segments were observed in productive rearrangements about 87% or about 30% of the time, broadly matching IMGT annotations. The only immune exposure information available for the cohort was CMV serostatus. According to a later analysis, most CMV-associated TCR beta chains appeared to be HLA-restricted, and the HLA associations seemed to be driven largely by CMV exposure. The 87-base-pair reads could not distinguish some IMGT-functional V segments, including TRBV6-2 and TRBV6-3, so those segments were excluded. It was suggested by the authors that the approach could potentially be generalized to other disease states and immunological phenotypes. Correlated functional status among segregating V segments might be attributable to linkage disequilibrium, but an unknown experimental factor could not be ruled out. An association between a missense DCLRE1C variant and V-gene and J-gene trimming of TCR beta chains was found in a later genetic analysis and replicated in an independent cohort. A few of the identified cytomegalovirus-associated TCR beta chains were confirmed in vitro to be specific for cytomegalovirus antigens. The classifier was reported to diagnose cytomegalovirus status with high specificity and sensitivity in both the original and validation cohorts. A further reported finding was that TCR beta sequences accurately predicted the HLA-A and HLA-B alleles for most subjects in the first cohort. A total of 150 to 200 TCR beta chains were listed by the study as associated with cytomegalovirus. Strong co-occurrence of HLA alleles, especially DR and DQ, made assigning TCR associations to individual alleles difficult. A group of highly shared sequence variants was considered likely to be a technical artifact of the sequencing pipeline. Sequencing depth was assumed to be roughly uniform across donors in the presence/absence analyses, though that assumption may not hold. Compared with equally common non-associated chains, HLA-associated TCR beta chains in a later analysis were more clonally expanded and had lower generation probabilities. A later analysis associated 16,951 TCR beta sequences with specific HLA alleles at a false discovery rate of 0.05. The earlier analysis of approximately 590 of the donors excluded around 17 rarely observed V segments, including chromosome 9 orphons, because counts were too low.

Library creation used the immunoSEQ multiplex PCR assay. The multiplex PCR relied on a mix of 60 forward primers for TCR Vbeta segments and 13 reverse primers for TCR Jbeta segments. The CDR3 region of rearranged TCR beta genes was amplified from genomic DNA by a multiplex PCR assay. The amplified TCR beta libraries were sequenced on the Illumina HiSeq System as 87-base-pair reads. Concerning the study's data processing: In a later analysis, tens of millions of unique TCR beta chains were counted across the 650 to 700 repertoires, and around 10 million of these chains were shared by at least two donors. To remove PCR and sequencing errors, raw reads were error-corrected and collapsed into unique sequences using a nearest-neighbor algorithm that merged closely related sequences. Alignment of CDR3 sequences to IMGT reference sequences was used to assign V, D and J gene segments. Each retained sequence needed at least a six-nucleotide match to both a V gene segment and a J gene segment. Rearrangements were classified as productive when the CDR3 lacked stop codons and remained in frame with V and J, and all other rearrangements were classified as non-productive. CDR3 was defined according to IMGT convention as the region running from the second conserved V-encoded cysteine to the conserved J-encoded phenylalanine. Sequences without an unambiguous match to a single V gene segment were excluded from the earlier analysis of about 600 of the donors. In an earlier analysis of a few hundred of the donors, V segments were called functional above 56.7% productive rearrangements and were called segregating when the between-donor standard deviation exceeded 5%. A statistical classification framework was built to diagnose cytomegalovirus status from the catalog of TCR beta chain sequences. A later analysis assigned V and J genes by comparing TCR nucleotide sequences with IMGT/GENE-DB human TR gene sequences. The TCRdist pipeline was used in a later analysis to assign CDR3 sequences and most-parsimonious VDJ recombination scenarios. In a later analysis, every TCR beta chain was defined by the combination of its CDR3 amino acid sequence and its V-gene family, and reads without a unique V-gene family were dropped. In a later analysis, 500 to 650 highly shared, low-generation-probability nucleotide sequences were removed to address suspected cross-contamination and a sequencing artifact. A later analysis calculated a clonal expansion index for each public chain from normalized within-repertoire ranks of inferred template counts. Generation probabilities in a later analysis came from a VDJ recombination model fitted to out-of-frame rearrangements, and those results were checked against IGoR. In a later analysis, hypergeometric tests were used to score TCR-TCR, TCR-HLA and TCR-CMV co-occurrence, with a repertoire-size bias correction applied to TCR pairs. False discovery rates were estimated in a later analysis by permuting HLA or CMV assignments 20 times. In a later analysis, co-occurring TCRs were grouped with DBSCAN, and TCRdist sequence similarity was added when clustering was performed within HLA-allele-positive subsets. Co-occurrence clustering excluded repertoires with fewer than 30,000 or more than 120,000 public chains, plus five with anomalous nucleotide sharing. Here the immuneACCESS table is served through TCRdb, limited to in-frame sequences with V and J called. Missing clones are a known gap in these copies; in checked studies unresolved V genes cover under half, and the rest lacks a known reason. For V, J and clone size, that table is used; D and trimming come from the DNA. Counted in this sample were fewer than 200,000 clones; 80% to 90% of them appeared once. Of the sample, approximately 2% falls within the top ten clones.

Details on this clone: Its antigen is currently not known. No base quality information exists; no much larger clone differs at one position.

The cohort comprised several hundred healthy bone marrow donors. At the time of sampling, all cohort members were nominally healthy, though unrecorded immune exposures were likely present. The donor tested CMV seropositive and was one of the 289 seropositive cohort members. Each donor provided a peripheral blood sample, and peripheral blood mononuclear cells were used for TCR beta sequencing. Genomic DNA extraction from the blood cell samples was performed with the Qiagen DNeasy Blood Extraction Kit. V loses 2 bases, J loses 1 base, and the germline ends lie 14 bases apart. As encoded in the germline V gene, CDR1 is MRHNA while CDR2 is SNTAGT. The CDR3 holds 16 amino acids from the cysteine to the phenylalanine. The only DNA kept is the CDR3, 48 bases in frame from the first base.

Sequenced: PBMCs. The rearrangement joined TRBV6-4 to TRBJ1-1; a tentative D match to TRBD1 spans 6 bases. The clonotype comes from a man aged 18 to 29 in good health and CMV-seropositive. The CDR3 protein sequence reads: CASSDRQGRGNTEAFF. The DNA reads as follows: TGTGCCAGCAGTGACAGGCAGGGGAGGGGGAACACTGAAGCTTTCTTT.